This entry describes one T cell receptor beta chain. The antigen remains undetermined. The V gene's germline CDR1 is DFQATT and CDR2 SNEGSKA (reference sequence). This CDR3 comprises 14 residues. This sample is part of a study of blood T cells in healthy people across ages. Study-level results: The recorded TCR beta diversity per million T cells decreased in a roughly linear manner with age. PBMCs left unsorted prevented a conclusive naive versus antigen-experienced comparison.

Samples had at least 6.5 million PBMCs isolated from them. The second PCR ran roughly 6 to 11 cycles with a sample-barcoded 5' primer and J-beta primers. Each CDR3 protein gets one entry after TCRdb re-called the 5' RACE reads with MiXCR. The data show approximately 800,000 distinct CDR3 sequences, nearly 60% seen once. The chain recombines TRBV20-1 with TRBJ2-5, with 7 positions matching TRBD1. The J call is in doubt because the DNA end fits TRBJ2-7 better. The sequence was collected from a man younger than 45 in good health. Specimen: blood. The CDR3 DNA reads as TGCAGTGCTGCCCGGACAGGAATTCGCGACGAGCAGTACTTC. It encodes CSAARTGIRDEQYF.